A single sample gave rise to the 24 T cell receptor beta chains below, sequenced in a study of shared clonotypes between healthy human individuals. Produced via immunoSEQ multiplex PCR; TCRdb's table is partial and in-frame only. The data show some 2 million clones, approximately 95% seen once. The sequencing sample was made of naive CD4+ T cells sorted from blood. Noted subset: CD45RA+ positively selected. The origin of the receptors is a man between 18 and 35 years old in good health.

The J gene is TRBJ2-1, the V gene TRBV29-1; D is unresolved. This CDR3 region has 14 residues. V lost 8 bases, J lost 4 bases, and 18 bases lay in between. The germline CDR1 and CDR2 sequences are SQVTM and ANQGSEA. CDR3 sequence reads: CSQREMNFYNEQFF. In DNA, the CDR3 is TGCAGCCAAAGGGAAATGAATTTTTACAATGAGCAGTTCTTC.

The chain carries TRBV6-5 and TRBJ1-1, with D perhaps matching TRBD1 (5 bases). This CDR3 comprises 13 residues. Trimming removed 5 bases from V and 10 bases from J, with 17 bases in between. Germline assignment: CDR1 MNHEY and CDR2 SVGAGI. This CDR3 reads CASSQGDVGGAFF. The CDR3 DNA reads as TGTGCCAGCAGTCAGGGTGATGTGGGGGGAGCTTTCTTT.

The chain links TRBV5-6 to TRBJ2-7; the D call may be TRBD1 or TRBD2 (5 bases each). The germline V gene encodes CDR1 SGHDT and CDR2 YYEEEE. The V end was cut by 4 bases, the J end by 10 bases, with 21 bases between. The CDR3 totals 14 residues. The CDR3: CASSTYPPVGDQYF. The DNA for the CDR3 is TGTGCCAGCAGCACCTACCCGCCGGTCGGGGACCAGTACTTC.

In this sample, this clone turned up once. This chain uses TRBV9 with TRBJ2-3, with D perhaps TRBD2 (5 bases). The germline V gene has CDR1 SGDLS and CDR2 YYNGEE. This CDR3 contains 15 residues. V lost 3 bases, J lost 1 base, and 12 bases lay in between. The CDR3 DNA is TGTGCCAGCAGCGCCGTCGGAGCGGGCACAGATACGCAGTATTTT. It specifies CASSAVGAGTDTQYF.

The chain has TRBV2 and TRBJ2-7; D remains unclear. The V gene lost 4 bases and the J gene lost 2 bases, with 9 bases spanning the gap. Per the germline V gene, CDR1 is SNHLY and CDR2 is FYNNEI. This CDR3 is built from 13 residues. CDR3 amino acids: CASSVGSAYEQYF. The CDR3 nucleotides read TGTGCCAGCAGTGTAGGGTCGGCCTACGAGCAGTACTTC.

The V call is TRBV7-9, the J call TRBJ2-1; a possible D gene is TRBD2 (6 bases). The CDR3 is 14 amino acids. With 5 bases removed from V and 9 bases from J, the gap between germline ends came to 17 bases. CDR1 is SEHNR, CDR2 FQNEAQ, per germline (reference sequence). The CDR3 here is CASSRRGGPGEQFF. DNA for the CDR3: TGTGCCAGCAGCCGTCGGGGAGGTCCAGGTGAGCAGTTCTTC. Full variable domain (missing parts from reference TRBV7-9 and TRBJ2-1): DTGVSQNPRHKITKRGQNVTFRCDPISEHNRLYWYRQTLGQGPEFLTYFQNEAQLEKSRLLSDRFSAERPKGSFSTLEIQRTEQGDSAMYLCASSRRGGPGEQFFGPGTRLTVL.

The V call is TRBV10-1, the J call TRBJ1-1, with D hard to call. The CDR3 length is 15 residues. Looked up from germline, CDR1 is WNHNN and CDR2 is SYGVQD (reference sequence). The V gene lost 0 bases and the J gene lost 3 bases, with 11 bases spanning the gap. The CDR3 loop is CASSESRVGDTEAFF. Written as DNA, the CDR3 is TGCGCCAGCAGTGAGTCGCGGGTCGGGGACACTGAAGCTTTCTTT.

The V gene is TRBV7-9, the J gene TRBJ2-3; 11 nucleotides align to TRBD2. Germline V CDR1 and CDR2: SEHNR, FQNEAQ (reference sequence). V lost 5 bases to trimming and J lost 1 base; unmatched junction nucleotides: 2. This CDR3 has 15 amino acids. CDR3 residues: CASSMTSGGTDTQYF. CDR3 sequence (DNA): TGTGCCAGCAGCATGACTAGCGGGGGCACAGATACGCAGTATTTT.

The chain links TRBV7-9 to TRBJ1-2, with unresolved D. The germline V and J ends were trimmed by 7 bases and 0 bases, with 12 bases remaining between them. Germline V lookup: CDR1 SEHNR, CDR2 FQNEAQ (reference sequence). This CDR3 has 14 amino acids. CDR3 sequence: CASTLPITNYGYTF. Written as DNA, the CDR3 is TGTGCCAGCACTCTCCCAATAACTAACTATGGCTACACCTTC.

The V and J genes are TRBV18 and TRBJ2-2; possible D gene TRBD1, 5 bases. Germline lookup yields CDR1 KGHSH and CDR2 LQKENI. The CDR3 spans 15 residues. Trimming removed 6 bases at V and 3 bases at J, with 14 bases between. The CDR3 spells CASSPGIQDTGELFF. For the CDR3, the DNA is TGTGCCAGCTCCCCAGGGATTCAGGACACCGGGGAGCTGTTTTTT. Combining the CDR3 with reference TRBV18 and TRBJ2-2 gives the whole variable domain NAGVMQNPRHLVRRRGQEARLRCSPMKGHSHVYWYRQLPEEGLKFMVYLQKENIIDESGMPKERFSAEFPKEGPSILRIQQVVRGDSAAYFCASSPGIQDTGELFFGEGSRLTVL.

The chain employs TRBV25-1 and TRBJ1-6; D gene uncertain. Germline CDR1 reads MGHDK; CDR2 reads SYGVNS. V lost 0 bases and J 6 bases, leaving 15 bases between the germline ends. The CDR3 covers 17 residues. The CDR3 nucleotides are TGTGCCAGCAGTGAATACCCGGGAGGTTCACCTAATTCACCCCTCCACTTT. Its translation: CASSEYPGGSPNSPLHF.

The genes are TRBV6-5 and TRBJ2-2, with a possible D match to TRBD2 (7 bases). This CDR3 is built from 15 residues. Trimming took 7 bases from V and 0 from J, leaving 12 bases between them. The V gene's germline CDR1 is MNHEY and CDR2 SVGAGI. CDR3 nucleotide sequence: TGTGCCAGCAATTGGGGGGGGCCGAACACCGGGGAGCTGTTTTTT. It specifies CASNWGGPNTGELFF.

The chain uses TRBV4-3 and TRBJ1-1; D unresolved. The germline V gene has CDR1 LGHNA and CDR2 YSLEER. The CDR3 is 14 residues long. V dropped 1 base and J dropped 5 bases, with 11 bases sitting between them. CDR3 sequence: CASSQVAAGTEAFF. The CDR3 DNA reads TGCGCCAGCAGCCAAGTGGCAGCTGGGACTGAAGCTTTCTTT.

This chain connects TRBV6-6 to TRBJ2-1, with 12 bases identical to TRBD2. J gave up 8 bases and V 6 bases, and 5 bases lay outside the gene matches. From germline, CDR1 is MNHNY and CDR2 SVGAGI (reference sequence). This CDR3 region has 14 residues. Here the CDR3 DNA reads TGTGCCAGCAGACTAGCGGGAGGACTGGATGAGCAGTTCTTC. Amino acid sequence: CASRLAGGLDEQFF.

This rearrangement joins TRBV19 to TRBJ1-2, with 10 bases identical to TRBD1. From germline, CDR1 is LNHDA and CDR2 SQIVND (reference sequence). The V segment lost 5 bases and the J segment 3 bases; nucleotides outside the gene matches: 6. The CDR3 is made up of 15 amino acids. CDR3 sequence: CASSRPGTGDYGYTF. CDR3 bases: TGTGCCAGTAGTCGTCCCGGGACAGGGGACTATGGCTACACCTTC.

This clone was observed a single time. The chain joins TRBV19 to TRBJ2-5; no clear D gene. CDR1 and CDR2 (germline): LNHDA, SQIVND (reference sequence). V lost 10 bases to trimming and J lost 5 bases, with 14 bases between them. The CDR3 covers 12 residues. The CDR3 DNA reads TGTGCCACCCTAGGGCGAGAGGAGACCCAGTACTTC. Its protein product is CATLGREETQYF.

The chain employs TRBV5-1 and TRBJ2-3; 7 bases match TRBD1. Germline V gene data show CDR1 as SGHRS and CDR2 as YFSETQ. The CDR3 sequence is 16 residues long. Losses at the gene ends were 2 bases for V and 0 bases for J; bases not matched to a gene: 6. CDR3 DNA: TGCGCCAGCAGCTTTGTCGGGACAGCTAGCACAGATACGCAGTATTTT. Translation: CASSFVGTASTDTQYF.

V usage is TRBV7-2 and J usage is TRBJ2-3, with a weak D call TRBD1 (6 bases). The CDR3 extends over 14 amino acids. Trimming pared 5 bases from V and 2 bases from J, leaving 11 bases between. Germline lookup yields CDR1 SGHTA and CDR2 FQGNSA. CDR3 bases: TGTGCCAGCAGCATAGGACAGACCACAGATACGCAGTATTTT. The encoded protein is CASSIGQTTDTQYF.

V usage is TRBV9 and J usage is TRBJ2-3; D gene unclear. The ends were cut back, 1 base at V and 6 bases at J, with 12 bases in the middle. CDR3 length: 14 amino acids. The germline CDR1 and CDR2 sequences are SGDLS and YYNGEE. The DNA of the CDR3 is TGTGCCAGCAGCGTAAAGAGAACCACCGATACGCAGTATTTT. Residues: CASSVKRTTDTQYF.

The CDR3 loop reads CAWSAQGAGNTIYF. The CDR3 bases are TGTGCCTGGAGTGCCCAGGGCGCTGGAAACACCATATATTTT. The gene calls are TRBV30 and TRBJ1-3; D perhaps matches TRBD1 (5 bases). Germline loops: CDR1 GTSNPN, CDR2 SVGIG (reference sequence). Trimming removed 1 base from V and 2 bases from J, with 9 bases in between. The CDR3 spans 14 residues.

As DNA, the CDR3 is TGCGCCAGCAGCTTGGGGGCACCGGGCTCACCCCTCCACTTT. The encoded protein is CASSLGAPGSPLHF. The chain joins TRBV5-1 to TRBJ1-6; D gene unclear. Germline V gene data show CDR1 as SGHRS and CDR2 as YFSETQ. The CDR3 loop spans 14 amino acids. V lost 0 bases, J lost 10 bases, and 11 bases lay in between. The full variable domain, its missing parts supplied by reference TRBV5-1 and TRBJ1-6, is KAGVTQTPRYLIKTRGQQVTLSCSPISGHRSVSWYQQTPGQGLQFLFEYFSETQRNKGNFPGRFSGRQFSNSRSEMNVSTLELGDSALYLCASSLGAPGSPLHFGNGTRLTVT.

This clone has just a few counts. The chain couples TRBV11-1 to TRBJ2-1; TRBD1 matches at 9 bases. The CDR3 is 16 residues long. Trimming removed 3 bases from V and 5 bases from J; junction bases left unmatched: 8. Germline assignment: CDR1 SGHAT and CDR2 FQDESV (reference sequence). In DNA form, the CDR3 reads TGTGCCAGCAGCTTCCGGGACAGGGTGGGTAACAATGAGCAGTTCTTC. Translation gives CASSFRDRVGNNEQFF. Supplemented by reference TRBV11-1 and TRBJ2-1, the full variable domain reads EAEVAQSPRYKITEKSQAVAFWCDPISGHATLYWYRQILGQGPELLVQFQDESVVDDSQLPKDRFSAERLKGVDSTLKIQPAELGDSAMYLCASSFRDRVGNNEQFFGPGTRLTVL.

The chain uses TRBV27 and TRBJ2-7, with D hard to call. This CDR3 is built from 18 residues. CDR1 and CDR2 (germline): MNHEY, SMNVEV (reference sequence). V was cut by 2 bases and J by 3 bases, with 23 bases left in between. Written as DNA, the CDR3 is TGTGCCAGCAGTTTAAGGATCAACAAACTTGAAACTGGCTACGAGCAGTACTTC. Its translation: CASSLRINKLETGYEQYF.

V is TRBV9 and J is TRBJ2-3; 10 positions match TRBD2. The CDR3 extends over 13 amino acids. Germline CDR1 is SGDLS and CDR2 is YYNGEE. The V gene end was trimmed by 9 bases and the J gene end by 7 bases; junction bases not matched to a gene: 8. CDR3 bases: TGTGCCACCTCAGCGGGGGGGCTTAATACGCAGTATTTT. This codes for CATSAGGLNTQYF. Complete variable domain (other parts from reference TRBV9 and TRBJ2-3): DSGVTQTPKHLITATGQRVTLRCSPRSGDLSVYWYQQSLDQGLQFLIQYYNGEERAKGNILERFSAQQFPDLHSELNLSSLELGDSALYFCATSAGGLNTQYFGPGTRLTVL.